This T cell receptor beta chain was sequenced during a study of OX40 agonist ivuxolimab in advanced cancers. Broader study findings: In the expanded peripheral T cells, antigen specificity was never determined.

On this clone itself: Antigen unknown.

Sequencing used immunoSEQ multiplex PCR; TCRdb keeps in-frame clones, though not all of them. In the table there are some 25,000 clones, about 76% of which are singletons. Germline lookup yields CDR1 SNHLY and CDR2 FYNNEI. The V and J ends lost 7 bases and 3 bases respectively, with 12 bases between them. The CDR3 totals 13 residues. The sequence was collected from an adult with an advanced solid tumor such as melanoma, head and neck, liver or kidney cancer. This sequence joins TRBV2 and TRBJ2-5; D tentatively fits TRBD1 or TRBD2 (5 bases each). This material consisted of CD4+ or CD8+ T cells sorted from blood, taken in a trial of the OX40 agonist ivuxolimab. The CDR3 DNA sequence: TGTGCCAGCAAAGATGGGGGAAAAGAGACCCAGTACTTC. Its translation is CASKDGGKETQYF.